These 29 T cell receptor beta chains were sequenced from one sample in a study of early T cells in non-severe SARS-CoV-2 infection. Via MiXCR, TCRdb re-called the 5' RACE reads, giving one row per CDR3 protein. In the table there are about 68,000 distinct CDR3 sequences, about a tenth of which are singletons. The sequenced material came from whole blood. These receptors all come from an adult who was a healthcare worker with PCR-confirmed SARS-CoV-2 infection or an uninfected control (not recorded which).

This sequence joins TRBV7-6 and TRBJ2-7, with 10 bases identical to TRBD1. Germline loops: CDR1 SGHVS, CDR2 FNYEAQ. The CDR3 is 14 amino acids. V trimming: 4 bases; J trimming: 6 bases; junction bases outside the gene matches: 6. The CDR3 DNA is TGTGCCAGCAGCTCCGGGACAGGGGCACTCGAGCAGTACTTC. Translation: CASSSGTGALEQYF.

This clonotype was picked up many times. The chain links TRBV4-1 to TRBJ2-3, with TRBD2 as a possible D gene (5 bases). The V and J ends lost 4 bases and 0 bases respectively, with 14 bases between them. Germline assignment: CDR1 MGHRA and CDR2 YSYEKL. This CDR3 has 16 residues. The CDR3 bases are TGCGCCAGCAGCCGAGGGCATGGTGGAAGCACAGATACGCAGTATTTT. This encodes CASSRGHGGSTDTQYF.

This clonotype has more than one count but fewer than ten. V usage is TRBV28 and J usage is TRBJ2-5, with D unresolved. The CDR3 loop spans 15 amino acids. Germline CDR1 reads MDHEN; CDR2 reads SYDVKM. Trimming left V 6 bases short and J 2 bases short, with 16 bases between. The CDR3 loop reads CASSPLTGPQETQYF. The CDR3 DNA reads as TGTGCCAGCAGCCCTTTGACCGGGCCGCAAGAGACCCAGTACTTC.

Only a few counts were recorded for this clonotype. The chain couples TRBV2 to TRBJ2-5, with no clear D. V was shortened by 3 bases and J by 9 bases, with 14 bases between the two germline ends. The V gene's germline CDR1 is SNHLY and CDR2 FYNNEI. The length of the CDR3 is 13 residues. The CDR3 DNA follows: TGTGCCAGCAGTGATAACCCCGTGGTGGCCCAGTACTTC. Residues: CASSDNPVVAQYF.

This clonotype was found once. The CDR3 DNA reads as TGTGCCAGCAGTTCGGTCGGACCCCTCCACTTT. It is translated as CASSSVGPLHF. J is TRBJ1-6 and V is TRBV12-3 or TRBV12-4, with unresolved D. The CDR3 sequence is 11 residues long. Trimming shortened V by 4 bases and J by 12 bases, and 7 bases separated the two germline ends.

This clonotype was recorded many times. V gene TRBV4-1 combines with J gene TRBJ2-7; D possibly corresponds to TRBD2 (6 bases). The V gene lost 4 bases and the J gene lost 0 bases, with 10 bases spanning the gap. The CDR3 runs 14 residues. In germline, CDR1 is MGHRA, CDR2 YSYEKL. This CDR3 is CASSPSASSYEQYF. CDR3 nucleotide sequence: TGCGCCAGCAGCCCTAGCGCTAGCTCCTACGAGCAGTACTTC.

In its sample, this clonotype was seen many times. V gene TRBV19 combines with J gene TRBJ1-5; D unresolved. The ends were cut back, 3 bases at V and 6 bases at J, with 9 bases in the middle. CDR1 LNHDA and CDR2 SQIVND come from the germline V gene (reference sequence). The CDR3 covers 13 residues. The CDR3 nucleotides are TGTGCCAGTAGTATTTCTGGGCGTCAGCCCCAGCATTTT. It translates to CASSISGRQPQHF.

This clonotype was detected many times. This chain joins TRBV20-1 and TRBJ2-7, with 13 bases that match TRBD2. Losses at the gene ends were 4 bases for V and 3 bases for J; bases not matched to a gene: 3. In germline, CDR1 is DFQATT, CDR2 SNEGSKA (reference sequence). This CDR3 spans 14 amino acids. The CDR3 nucleotides read TGCAGTGCTACCAGACTAGCGGGGGGCTACGAGCAGTACTTC. It specifies CSATRLAGGYEQYF.

Concerning this clonotype: Given a much more abundant clone one base away, this may be a read error. This likely comes from a read error, as the CDR3 has no conserved phenylalanine or tryptophan at its end. The rearrangement uses TRBV11-2 and TRBJ2-1; 7 bases match TRBD2. Trimming cost V 8 bases and J 9 bases; bases outside gene matches: 13. The CDR3 totals 14 residues. Germline V gene sequence: CDR1 SGHAT, CDR2 FQNNGV. The chain's CDR3 is CASVGLADPREQFS. The CDR3 DNA follows: TGTGCCAGCGTGGGGCTAGCGGACCCCCGTGAGCAGTTCTCC.

V is TRBV28 and J is TRBJ1-5; D call uncertain. CDR1 is MDHEN and CDR2 is SYDVKM in the germline V gene. The CDR3 is 12 residues long. The V end lost 3 bases, the J end lost 8 bases, and 8 bases lay between the germline ends. CDR3: CASSFGFKPQHF. CDR3 DNA: TGTGCCAGCAGTTTTGGCTTTAAGCCCCAGCATTTT.

This clonotype was counted only a few times. The genes are TRBV29-1 and TRBJ1-1; D is unresolved. The CDR3 contains 12 residues. Trimming removed 8 bases at V and 0 bases at J, with 10 bases between. Germline assignment: CDR1 SQVTM and CDR2 ANQGSEA. The CDR3 spells CSSISLNTEAFF. As DNA, the CDR3 is TGCAGCTCGATAAGCCTGAACACTGAAGCTTTCTTT.

J is TRBJ2-2 and V is TRBV18, with TRBD2 identical over 8 bases. Germline V CDR1 and CDR2: KGHSH, LQKENI. V lost 3 bases and J lost 6; bases outside the gene matches: 3. The CDR3 totals 14 residues. CDR3 DNA sequence: TGTGCCAGCTCACCGAGAGCGGGAGCCGGGGAGCTGTTTTTT. Residues: CASSPRAGAGELFF.

In this sample, this clonotype turned up a few times. The chain couples TRBV27 to TRBJ2-1; TRBD2 agrees at 8 bases. The CDR3 is 16 amino acids. Germline V gene lookup returns CDR1 MNHEY and CDR2 SMNVEV (reference sequence). J gave up 4 bases and V 3 bases, and 8 bases lay outside the gene matches. The CDR3 DNA follows: TGTGCCAGCAGTTTGTCTAGCGGGTCCTTTTACAATGAGCAGTTCTTC. The encoded protein is CASSLSSGSFYNEQFF.

This clonotype was counted a single time. The junction and the germline gene differ at one end; a read error may be behind it. In DNA form, the CDR3 reads TGTGCCAGCAGCCCAGAAGGTAGCTTCACCTACGAGCAGCACTTC. Translating it yields CASSPEGSFTYEQHF. This chain links TRBV9 with TRBJ2-7; D remains unclear. The germline CDR1 and CDR2 sequences are SGDLS and YYNGEE. The CDR3 spans 15 residues. Based on the CDR3 plus reference TRBV9 and TRBJ2-7, the full variable domain is DSGVTQTPKHLITATGQRVTLRCSPRSGDLSVYWYQQSLDQGLQFLIQYYNGEERAKGNILERFSAQQFPDLHSELNLSSLELGDSALYFCASSPEGSFTYEQHFGPGTRLTVT.

This clonotype was seen many times. The chain uses TRBV28 and TRBJ2-3, with 11 bases matching TRBD2. The ends lost 6 bases at V and 6 bases at J; junction bases unmatched: 14. The CDR3 covers 17 residues. Germline loops: CDR1 MDHEN, CDR2 SYDVKM. CDR3 in DNA: TGTGCCAGCAGGGCGACGGGACTAGCGGCCTTCCGGGATACGCAGTATTTT. This translates into CASRATGLAAFRDTQYF.

This clonotype was observed at least ten times. The chain employs TRBV7-2 and TRBJ2-2; no reliable D call. V dropped 4 bases and J dropped 6 bases, with 6 bases sitting between them. Germline loops: CDR1 SGHTA, CDR2 FQGNSA. The CDR3 length is 12 residues. As DNA, the CDR3 is TGTGCCAGCAGCTCAGCTTCCGGGGAGCTGTTTTTT. Translated, it gives CASSSASGELFF.

The chain joins TRBV28 to TRBJ1-1; no clear D gene. This CDR3 has 11 residues. Deletions cut 6 bases from V and 4 bases from J, with 6 bases between. The germline V gene has CDR1 MDHEN and CDR2 SYDVKM. CDR3 region: CASRIPTEAFF. The CDR3 coding sequence is TGTGCCAGCAGGATCCCCACTGAAGCTTTCTTT.

The V call is TRBV27, the J call TRBJ2-1, with TRBD2 identical over 8 bases. The length of the CDR3 is 14 residues. J gave up 6 bases and V 10 bases, and 11 bases lay outside the gene matches. CDR1 and CDR2 (germline): MNHEY, SMNVEV (reference sequence). This CDR3 is CATSPLADFNEQFF. As DNA, the CDR3 is TGTGCCACCTCCCCACTAGCGGACTTCAATGAGCAGTTCTTC.

The chain is built from TRBV30 and TRBJ1-2, with 7 bases that match TRBD1. The CDR3 is 12 amino acids. The ends lost 5 bases at V and 6 bases at J; junction bases unmatched: 6. The germline CDR1 and CDR2 sequences are GTSNPN and SVGIG (reference sequence). CDR3 sequence reads: CAWRNRGDGYTF. CDR3 nucleotides: TGTGCCTGGCGGAACAGGGGCGATGGCTACACCTTC.

V and J are TRBV6-5 and TRBJ2-1, with D possibly matching TRBD1 (5 bases). The length of the CDR3 is 16 residues. Germline CDR1 is MNHEY and CDR2 is SVGAGI. Trimming removed 2 bases from V and 5 bases from J, with 16 bases in between. The CDR3 loop is CASSYKPSDTNNEQFF. The CDR3 DNA follows: TGTGCCAGCAGTTACAAACCCTCGGACACCAACAATGAGCAGTTCTTC.

In this sample, this clonotype turned up a few times. The chain recombines TRBV12-2 with TRBJ2-7. TRBV12-2 is listed as a pseudogene. The CDR3 runs 18 residues. The CDR3 spells CASRKTRMWQLNSYEQYF. CDR3 DNA sequence: TGTGCAAGTCGCAAAACACGGATGTGGCAGCTTAATTCCTACGAGCAGTACTTC.

The chain employs TRBV25-1 and TRBJ1-2, with D maybe TRBD1 (5 bases). V was clipped by 8 bases and J by 2 bases, with 6 bases between them. The CDR3 covers 11 residues. Germline assignment: CDR1 MGHDK and CDR2 SYGVNS. CDR3 sequence: CASGANYGYTF. In nucleotides, the CDR3 is TGTGCCAGCGGGGCCAACTATGGCTACACCTTC.

This clonotype turned up a few times. This chain uses TRBV3-1 with TRBJ2-1, with D possibly being TRBD1 or TRBD2 (5 bases each). The CDR3 runs to 11 residues. Trimming cost V 8 bases and J 4 bases, with 6 bases left between them. Germline CDR1 reads LGHDT; CDR2 reads YNNKEL (reference sequence). Here the CDR3 reads CASEGYNEQFF. In nucleotides, the CDR3 is TGTGCCAGCGAGGGGTACAATGAGCAGTTCTTC.

This clonotype was recorded a few times. The chain carries TRBV20-1 and TRBJ1-4; D uncertain. The CDR3 runs 10 residues. Germline CDR1 and CDR2: DFQATT and SNEGSKA (reference sequence). The V and J ends lost 4 bases and 8 bases respectively, with 5 bases between them. The CDR3 bases are TGCAGTGCTAAAGGGGAAAAACTGTTTTTT. This encodes CSAKGEKLFF.

This clonotype was seen only once. The V and J genes are TRBV24-1 and TRBJ2-2; 9 bases line up with TRBD1. V trimming: 2 bases; J trimming: 1 base; junction bases outside the gene matches: 4. This CDR3 region has 17 residues. The V gene's germline CDR1 is KGHDR and CDR2 SFDVKD. The CDR3 region is CATSDYRQGVNTGELFF. CDR3 coding DNA: TGTGCCACCAGTGATTACCGACAGGGGGTGAACACCGGGGAGCTGTTTTTT.

This clonotype came up a few times. The J gene is TRBJ2-7, the V gene TRBV23-1; 7 nucleotides align to TRBD1. TRBV23-1 is marked as an open reading frame, function uncertain. The CDR3 is made up of 13 amino acids. The CDR3 protein is CADSKTGPYEQYF. CDR3 DNA: TGCGCAGATTCTAAGACAGGGCCCTACGAGCAGTACTTC.

The chain joins TRBV20-1 to TRBJ2-1; 10 bases match TRBD2. CDR1 is DFQATT and CDR2 is SNEGSKA in the germline V gene (reference sequence). V lost 5 bases, J lost 2 bases, and 15 bases stayed unmatched. This CDR3 is 18 amino acids long. DNA for the CDR3: TGCAGTGCTTCAGACCCAGCGGGAGGGCCTTTGACCTACAATGAGCAGTTCTTC. The encoded protein is CSASDPAGGPLTYNEQFF.

As DNA, the CDR3 is TGCAGTGCCCTCGGACTAGCGGGAGGTCGGACCAAAAACATTCAGTACTTC. Its protein product is CSALGLAGGRTKNIQYF. The rearrangement links TRBV20-1 to TRBJ2-4, with 14 positions matching TRBD2. Germline-derived CDR1 and CDR2 are DFQATT and SNEGSKA (reference sequence). Losses at the gene ends were 6 bases for V and 2 bases for J; bases not matched to a gene: 9. The CDR3 sequence is 17 residues long.

CDR3 DNA: TGTGCCAGCAGTTACCCGGGACTAGCGGGTTCTCATACGCAGTATTTT. It is translated as CASSYPGLAGSHTQYF. This chain uses TRBV6-6 with TRBJ2-3; 12 nucleotides agree with TRBD2. The germline CDR1 and CDR2 sequences are MNHNY and SVGAGI (reference sequence). This CDR3 spans 16 amino acids. Germline trimming cut 2 bases from V and 7 bases from J; bases unmatched to any gene: 7.